This T cell receptor beta chain was obtained from a study of T cells in Graves' hyperthyroidism and ophthalmopathy (dated by TCRdb to between 2018 and 2020). Describing the broader study: Peripheral blood was sampled at the time of initial diagnosis, prior to any treatment. A discovery cohort of about a hundred patients, roughly 45 with Graves' ophthalmopathy and over 55 with stable Graves' hyperthyroidism, was used to find distinguishing TCR V-J signatures. Prospective prediction of ophthalmopathy was tested in an independent validation cohort of fewer than 20 hyperthyroidism patients and some 17 patients who later progressed to ophthalmopathy. For training and testing, the 100 or so patients in the discovery cohort were randomly divided in a 7:3 ratio. Thyroid tissue and blood T-cell repertoires from six Graves' hyperthyroidism patients were also compared in the study. Once sampling was done, hyperthyroidism patients were given methimazole at a starting dose of 30 mg daily, whereas ophthalmopathy patients were given high-dose intravenous methylprednisolone. The paper describes TCR Vbeta CDR3 sequencing of 120 to 150 peripheral blood samples, made up of 43 ophthalmopathy patients, roughly 80 hyperthyroidism patients and 17 progressor patients.

This clonotype was counted many times. The antigen this receptor binds is unknown. No much larger clonotype is one base removed from it; base qualities were not supplied. Ophthalmopathy patients had moderately to severely active disease, Clinical Activity Score of at least 3, NOSPECS grade of at least 4, and duration under 3 months. The study excluded patients with uncontrolled infections, other autoimmune diseases, pregnancy or lactation. Diagnoses relied on clinical symptoms, serum thyroxine and TRAb, thyroid ultrasound and orbital computed tomography. PBMCs were separated from 10 ml of fresh peripheral blood using Ficoll-Paque density gradient centrifugation. Total RNA was extracted with Trizol reagent, and quality was checked on an Agilent 2100 Bioanalyzer. The TCR beta CDR3 regions were amplified from RNA transcripts. For the first round of RT-PCR on the TCR CDR3, the HTBI primer set was used together with the Qiagen OneStep RT-PCR kit. Libraries were constructed in a second round of multiplex PCR, after which size selection and purification were performed. Libraries were sequenced paired-end with 100 bp reads on an Illumina HiSeq2000. The study's own analysis went as follows. Raw data were processed with SOAPnuke, discarding reads with adapters, uncalled bases, mean Phred below 15, or no exact constant-primer or identifier match. COPE v1.2.5 was used to merge the high-quality paired reads, and each unique nucleotide sequence was defined as a clonotype. Clonotypes were aligned to IMGT TRBV, TRBD and TRBJ reference segments using MiTCR v1.1. Analysis was restricted to V-J combinations with a frequency above 0.0001, which covered about 99% of repertoires. A TCS score was defined as the ratio between F50 (clonal expansion) and ExV (chaos), using BLOSUM62-based TCRdist between CDR3 peptides within each V-J. Welch's t-statistics and random forest reduced around 510 V-J features to 10 to 15, which were used in a naive Bayes classifier (R e1071). TCRdb took the public reads, trimmed them with fastp at Q25, ran MiXCR for clone calling and kept in-frame beta chains. A single entry per CDR3 protein holds the most common genes and DNA from its merged rows. The V and J calls were determined by TCRdb, not by the authors. The sample records more than 350,000 distinct CDR3 sequences, 15% of which are singletons. About 21% of the sample goes to the ten largest clones.

Overall results and qualifications from the work: No statistical method was used to set the sample size in advance, and investigators knew the group allocation. In validation, progression to ophthalmopathy was predicted by the model with 70.59% sensitivity and just over 72% specificity, a median of roughly six months before onset. A model built on a 13 V-J signature distinguished ophthalmopathy from stable hyperthyroidism, reaching roughly 88% sensitivity and 81% to 83% specificity in cross-validation and 80%/75% in testing. Most expanded thyroid clonotypes (frequency above 0.001) were also detected in blood, a finding suggesting that blood repertoires may reflect thyroid immune responses.

At the junction V is shortened by 5 bases and J by 4 bases, with 17 bases in between. Counted from cysteine to phenylalanine, this CDR3 has 15 amino acids. Only the CDR3 part of the read is kept: 45 bases, read in frame from the first base. Taken from the germline V gene, the CDR1 and CDR2 loops are SGHVS and FQNEAQ. The source material was blood. This sequence uses TRBV7-8 and TRBJ1-1, with the identity of the D gene unclear. This clonotype was sampled from a woman between 55 and 75 years old with Graves' ophthalmopathy. The bases are TGTGCCAGCAGCCCTAGCCCCCGGCGGGGCACTGAAGCTTTCTTT. Translated, this is CASSPSPRRGTEAFF.